The clone carrying this TCR beta chain has at least ten counts. The CDR3 is 16 residues long. Germline loops: CDR1 MGHDK, CDR2 SYGVNS. After removal of 1 base from V and 3 bases from J, the junction contained 6 bases not matched to a gene. Measured with immunoSEQ multiplex PCR; TCRdb has only the in-frame clones, and not every one. Among some 120,000 clones listed, approximately 74% were seen once. These data belong to a study of blood T cell repertoires in COVID-19. Sequencing was done on a sample of peripheral blood. The TCR sequence derives from a man aged 80 or over with COVID-19, enrolled during active disease. The V call is TRBV25-1, the J call TRBJ2-7; 10 positions match TRBD2. The CDR3 loop reads CASSEWASGGFYEQYF. The CDR3 bases are TGTGCCAGCAGTGAATGGGCTAGCGGGGGCTTCTACGAGCAGTACTTC.